This TCR beta chain was recorded in a study of blood T cells in healthy people across ages. Germline V gene lookup returns CDR1 LGHDT and CDR2 YNNKEL (reference sequence). The V end was cut by 0 bases, the J end by 8 bases, with 5 bases between. The CDR3 is made up of 11 amino acids. This clonotype was seen many times. With a J-beta primer mix and a sample-barcoded 5' primer, a second PCR ran about 7 to 11 cycles. One entry per CDR3 protein results from TCRdb running MiXCR on the 5' RACE reads. Of 1.5 million to 2 million distinct CDR3 sequences detected, roughly 32% appear once; the ten largest clones hold over 9%.

The chain recombines TRBV3-1 with TRBJ2-7; D is unclear. Sequenced material: blood. The receptor's source is a woman in her thirties in good health. The CDR3 protein is CASSQDAKQYF. The CDR3 DNA follows: TGTGCCAGCAGCCAAGATGCGAAGCAGTACTTC.